This T cell receptor (beta chain) was recorded in a study of cytomegalovirus exposure and HLA in healthy donors. This clone was picked up a small number of times. Its antigen is unidentified. General observations from the study: TCR beta chain V- and J-gene trimming was linked, in a later analysis, to a missense variant in DCLRE1C.

60 Vbeta and 13 Jbeta primers were used in PCR. This table comes from immunoSEQ multiplex PCR, and its TCRdb copy is limited to in-frame clones, with some not included. The sample yields about 130,000 clones, more than 70% seen once. The CDR3 sequence is 14 residues long. Germline V gene sequence: CDR1 SGHRS, CDR2 YFSETQ. V was clipped by 2 bases and J by 3 bases; unmatched bases: 5. The genes are TRBV5-1 and TRBJ2-7; 7 nucleotides match TRBD1. This receptor was taken from a man aged 25 to 45 in good health and CMV-seronegative. Sequenced input: PBMCs. As DNA, the CDR3 is TGCGCCAGCAGCTTATTGGGACAGAACTACGAGCAGTACTTC. Its protein product is CASSLLGQNYEQYF.